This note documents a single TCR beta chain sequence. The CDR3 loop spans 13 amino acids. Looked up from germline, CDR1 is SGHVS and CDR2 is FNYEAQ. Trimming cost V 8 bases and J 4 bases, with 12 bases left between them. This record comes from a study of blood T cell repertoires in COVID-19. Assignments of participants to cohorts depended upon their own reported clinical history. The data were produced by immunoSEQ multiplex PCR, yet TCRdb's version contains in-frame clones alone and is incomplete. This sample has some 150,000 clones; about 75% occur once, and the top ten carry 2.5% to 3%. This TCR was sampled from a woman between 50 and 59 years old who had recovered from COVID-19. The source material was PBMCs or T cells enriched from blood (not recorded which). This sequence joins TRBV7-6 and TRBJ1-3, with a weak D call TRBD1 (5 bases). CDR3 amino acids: CASGRGMGNTIYF. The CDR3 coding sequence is TGTGCCAGCGGTCGGGGGATGGGAAACACCATATATTTT.